These 8 T cell receptor beta chains were sequenced from one sample in a study of blood T cell repertoires in COVID-19 (dated by TCRdb to about 2020). Library generation was performed with the immunoSEQ multiplex PCR assay. Held by TCRdb, this immuneACCESS table contains in-frame sequences only and omits some clones. Under half of the omission traces to an unresolved V gene where checked; the cause of the rest is unknown. For this sample the table gives about 130,000 clones, of which about 85% were detected only once. The leading ten clones occupy around 5% of the sample. The specimen was peripheral blood. These receptor sequences come from a woman aged 70-85 years with COVID-19, enrolled during active disease.

This chain joins TRBV9 and TRBJ2-1, with TRBD1 matching 9 bases. The CDR3 runs 14 residues. CDR1 and CDR2 from the germline V gene are SGDLS and YYNGEE. Trimming took 1 base from V and 10 from J; bases not matched to a gene: 6. CDR3 sequence reads: CASSVWTGEGEQFF. As DNA, the CDR3 is TGTGCCAGCAGCGTATGGACAGGGGAGGGAGAGCAGTTCTTC.

The chain combines TRBV2 with TRBJ1-2, with 7 bases that match TRBD1. The germline gives CDR1 SNHLY, CDR2 FYNNEI. The CDR3 has 12 amino acids. J lost 4 bases, V lost 5 bases, and 1 base had no gene match. The CDR3 sequence is CASSRQGYGYTF. DNA of the CDR3: TGTGCCAGCAGTCGACAGGGCTATGGCTACACCTTC.

The rearrangement uses TRBV11-2 and TRBJ1-3; tentative D call: TRBD1 (5 bases). CDR3 size: 15 residues. CDR1 is SGHAT, CDR2 FQNNGV, per germline. Trimming took 1 base from V and 4 from J, leaving 11 bases between them. CDR3 loop: CASSLGQGGGNTIYF. CDR3 nucleotides: TGTGCCAGCAGCTTAGGGCAGGGCGGAGGAAACACCATATATTTT. Complete variable domain (other parts from reference TRBV11-2 and TRBJ1-3): EAGVAQSPRYKIIEKRQSVAFWCNPISGHATLYWYQQILGQGPKLLIQFQNNGVVDDSQLPKDRFSAERLKGVDSTLKIQPAKLEDSAVYLCASSLGQGGGNTIYFGEGSWLTVV.

The chain couples TRBV5-1 to TRBJ2-1; TRBD2 matches 12 bases. Germline loops: CDR1 SGHRS, CDR2 YFSETQ. The junction had 12 bases not matched to a gene; V was cut back by 4 bases and J by 4 bases. There are 18 residues in the CDR3. The CDR3 bases are TGCGCCAGCAGCCCCCCCGAACTAGCGGGGGGCGTGTACAATGAGCAGTTCTTC. Its translation is CASSPPELAGGVYNEQFF.

The J gene is TRBJ2-3, the V gene TRBV7-2, with TRBD2 identical over 11 bases. This CDR3 comprises 15 residues. CDR1 and CDR2 from the germline V gene are SGHTA and FQGNSA. The V and J ends lost 2 bases and 8 bases, in that order; junction bases with no gene match: 6. The CDR3 here is CASSLTSGGRGTQYF. The DNA of the CDR3 is TGTGCCAGCAGCTTAACTAGCGGGGGTAGGGGTACGCAGTATTTT.

The rearrangement uses TRBV19 and TRBJ1-5; D possibly corresponds to TRBD1 (6 bases). Per germline, CDR1 LNHDA and CDR2 SQIVND (reference sequence). V lost 7 bases and J lost 0, with 7 bases in between. The CDR3 has 13 amino acids. The CDR3 loop is CASMGHSNQPQHF. Written as DNA, the CDR3 is TGTGCCAGTATGGGACATAGCAATCAGCCCCAGCATTTT.

The chain recombines TRBV14 with TRBJ2-1; 9 positions match TRBD1. The germline gives CDR1 SGHDN, CDR2 FVKESK. With V trimmed by 6 bases and J by 6 bases, 9 bases remained unmatched. The CDR3 covers 15 residues. The CDR3 region has the DNA TGTGCCAGCAGGCCCGGGACAGGGAATTCCAATGAGCAGTTCTTC. Its protein product is CASRPGTGNSNEQFF.

This clone appeared a few times. CDR3 coding DNA: TGTGCCAGCAGTTACGGACTAGCGGGGAGCACAGATACGCAGTATTTT. Encoded protein: CASSYGLAGSTDTQYF. The J gene is TRBJ2-3, the V gene TRBV6-6; TRBD2 matches 12 bases. V was clipped by 2 bases and J by 0 bases; unmatched bases: 0. The CDR3 length is 16 residues. Germline V gene data show CDR1 as MNHNY and CDR2 as SVGAGI (reference sequence).